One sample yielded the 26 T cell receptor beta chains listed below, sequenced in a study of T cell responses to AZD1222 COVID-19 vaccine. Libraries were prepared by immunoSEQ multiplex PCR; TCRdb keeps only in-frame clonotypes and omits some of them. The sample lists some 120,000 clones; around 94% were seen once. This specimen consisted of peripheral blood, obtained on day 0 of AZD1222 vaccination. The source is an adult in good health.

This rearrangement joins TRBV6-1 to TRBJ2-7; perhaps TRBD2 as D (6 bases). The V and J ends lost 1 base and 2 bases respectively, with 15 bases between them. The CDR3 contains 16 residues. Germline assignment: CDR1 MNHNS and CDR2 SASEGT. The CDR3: CASSEGTGLIAYEQYF. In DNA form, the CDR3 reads TGTGCCAGCAGTGAAGGTACGGGACTGATAGCCTACGAGCAGTACTTC.

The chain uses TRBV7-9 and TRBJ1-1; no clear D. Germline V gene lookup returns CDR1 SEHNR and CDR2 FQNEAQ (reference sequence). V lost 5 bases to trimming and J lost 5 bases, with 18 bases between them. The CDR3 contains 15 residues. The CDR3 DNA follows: TGTGCCAGCAGCGTTCGTGCGGGTGGAGTGACTGAAGCTTTCTTT. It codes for CASSVRAGGVTEAFF.

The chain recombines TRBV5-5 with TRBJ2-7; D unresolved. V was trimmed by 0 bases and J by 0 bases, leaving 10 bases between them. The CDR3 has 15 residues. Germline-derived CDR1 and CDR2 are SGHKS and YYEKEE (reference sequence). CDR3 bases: TGTGCCAGCAGCTTGGGGGCAGCCACCTCCTACGAGCAGTACTTC. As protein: CASSLGAATSYEQYF. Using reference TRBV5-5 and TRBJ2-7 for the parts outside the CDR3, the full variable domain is DAGVTQSPTHLIKTRGQQVTLRCSPISGHKSVSWYQQVLGQGPQFIFQYYEKEERGRGNFPDRFSARQFPNYSSELNVNALLLGDSALYLCASSLGAATSYEQYFGPGTRLTVT.

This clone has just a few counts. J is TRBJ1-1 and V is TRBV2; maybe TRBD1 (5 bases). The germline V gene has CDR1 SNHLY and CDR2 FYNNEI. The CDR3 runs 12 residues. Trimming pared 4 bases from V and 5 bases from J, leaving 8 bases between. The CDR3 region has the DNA TGTGCCAGCAGTGCGGGGCGGACTGAAGCTTTCTTT. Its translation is CASSAGRTEAFF.

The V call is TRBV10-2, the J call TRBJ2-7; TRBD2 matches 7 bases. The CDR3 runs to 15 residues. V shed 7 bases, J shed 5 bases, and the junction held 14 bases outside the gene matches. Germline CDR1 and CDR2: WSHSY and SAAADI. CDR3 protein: CASKNWSGNLHEQYF. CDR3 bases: TGCGCCAGCAAAAACTGGAGCGGGAATCTCCACGAGCAGTACTTC.

The CDR3 DNA reads as TGTGCCAGCAGTGAATCGGGGGCGCGGGGCAATCAGCCCCAGCATTTT. Protein sequence: CASSESGARGNQPQHF. This rearrangement joins TRBV25-1 to TRBJ1-5; D may be TRBD1 (6 bases). The CDR3 length is 16 residues. Deletions cut 1 base from V and 2 bases from J, with 12 bases between. Germline loops: CDR1 MGHDK, CDR2 SYGVNS.

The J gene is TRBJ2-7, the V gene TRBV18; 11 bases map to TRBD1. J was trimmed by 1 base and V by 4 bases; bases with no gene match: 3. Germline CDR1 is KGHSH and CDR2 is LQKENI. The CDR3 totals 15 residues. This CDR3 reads CASSRDRGRSYEQYF. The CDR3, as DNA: TGTGCCAGCTCACGGGACAGGGGGAGATCCTACGAGCAGTACTTC.

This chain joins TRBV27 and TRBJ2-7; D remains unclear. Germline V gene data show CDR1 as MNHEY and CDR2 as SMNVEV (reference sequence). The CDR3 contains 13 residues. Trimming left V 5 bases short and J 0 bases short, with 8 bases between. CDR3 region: CASSLKSSYEQYF. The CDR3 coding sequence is TGTGCCAGCAGTCTCAAAAGCTCCTACGAGCAGTACTTC.

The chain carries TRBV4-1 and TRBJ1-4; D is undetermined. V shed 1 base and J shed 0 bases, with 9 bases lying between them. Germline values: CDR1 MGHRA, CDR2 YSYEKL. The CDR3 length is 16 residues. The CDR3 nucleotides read TGCGCCAGCAGCCAAGGTTTCGGGTCAACTAATGAAAAACTGTTTTTT. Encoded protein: CASSQGFGSTNEKLFF.

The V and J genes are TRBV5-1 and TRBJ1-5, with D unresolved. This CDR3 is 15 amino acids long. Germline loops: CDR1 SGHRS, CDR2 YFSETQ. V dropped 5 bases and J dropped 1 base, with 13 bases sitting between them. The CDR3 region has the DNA TGCGCCAGCAGAATGGACGGTCTGAGCAATCAGCCCCAGCATTTT. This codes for CASRMDGLSNQPQHF.

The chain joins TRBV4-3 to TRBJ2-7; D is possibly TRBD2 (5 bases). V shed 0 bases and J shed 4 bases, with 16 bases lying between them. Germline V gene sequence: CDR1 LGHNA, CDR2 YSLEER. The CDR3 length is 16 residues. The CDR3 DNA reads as TGCGCCAGCAGCCAAGAAAGCGGCGGGCTCGGGTACGAGCAGTACTTC. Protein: CASSQESGGLGYEQYF.

The CDR3 DNA reads as TGTGCCAGCAGTTACTCTTGGGACCCTCGTGAGTACACCTTC. Translation gives CASSYSWDPREYTF. This chain joins TRBV28 and TRBJ1-2; tentative D call: TRBD1 (5 bases). CDR3 length: 14 amino acids. V was pared by 4 bases and J by 11 bases, with 20 bases between. Germline loops: CDR1 MDHEN, CDR2 SYDVKM.

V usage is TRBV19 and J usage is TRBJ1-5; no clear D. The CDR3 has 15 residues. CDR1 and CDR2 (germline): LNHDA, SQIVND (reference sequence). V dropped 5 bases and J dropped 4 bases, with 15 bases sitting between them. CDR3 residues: CASSPPPAGNQPQHF. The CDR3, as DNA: TGTGCCAGTAGTCCTCCGCCGGCGGGGAATCAGCCCCAGCATTTT. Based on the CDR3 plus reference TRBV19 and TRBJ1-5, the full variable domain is DGGITQSPKYLFRKEGQNVTLSCEQNLNHDAMYWYRQDPGQGLRLIYYSQIVNDFQKGDIAEGYSVSREKKESFPLTVTSAQKNPTAFYLCASSPPPAGNQPQHFGDGTRLSIL.

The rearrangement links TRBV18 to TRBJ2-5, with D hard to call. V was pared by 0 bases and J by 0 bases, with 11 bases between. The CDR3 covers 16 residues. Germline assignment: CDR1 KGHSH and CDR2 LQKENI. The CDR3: CASSPPLDRYQETQYF. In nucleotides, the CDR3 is TGTGCCAGCTCACCACCCTTAGATAGGTACCAAGAGACCCAGTACTTC.

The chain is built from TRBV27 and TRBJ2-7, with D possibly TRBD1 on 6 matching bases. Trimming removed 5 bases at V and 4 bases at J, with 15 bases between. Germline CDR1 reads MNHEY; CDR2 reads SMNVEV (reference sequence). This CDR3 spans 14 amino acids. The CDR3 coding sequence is TGTGCCAGCAGTCGTAACAGGGATCTTTACGAGCAGTACTTC. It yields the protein CASSRNRDLYEQYF.

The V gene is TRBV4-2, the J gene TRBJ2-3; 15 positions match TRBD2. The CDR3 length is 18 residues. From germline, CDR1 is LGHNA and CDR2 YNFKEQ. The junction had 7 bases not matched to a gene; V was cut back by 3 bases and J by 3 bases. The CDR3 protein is CASSHYTGTSGRTDTQYF. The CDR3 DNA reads TGTGCCAGCAGCCACTACACTGGGACTAGCGGGAGGACAGATACGCAGTATTTT.

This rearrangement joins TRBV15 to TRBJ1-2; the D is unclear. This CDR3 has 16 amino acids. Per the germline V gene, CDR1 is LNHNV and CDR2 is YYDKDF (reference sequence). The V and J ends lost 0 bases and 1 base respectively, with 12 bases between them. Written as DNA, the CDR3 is TGTGCCACCAGCAGAGATCTTGGCAGCGTTAACTATGGCTACACCTTC. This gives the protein CATSRDLGSVNYGYTF.

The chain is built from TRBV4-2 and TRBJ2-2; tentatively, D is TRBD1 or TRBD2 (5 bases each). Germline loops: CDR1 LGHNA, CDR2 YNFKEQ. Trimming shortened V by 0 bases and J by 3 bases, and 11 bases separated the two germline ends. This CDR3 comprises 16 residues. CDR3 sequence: CASSQDVGTYTGELFF. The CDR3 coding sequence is TGTGCCAGCAGCCAAGACGTCGGGACGTACACCGGGGAGCTGTTTTTT.

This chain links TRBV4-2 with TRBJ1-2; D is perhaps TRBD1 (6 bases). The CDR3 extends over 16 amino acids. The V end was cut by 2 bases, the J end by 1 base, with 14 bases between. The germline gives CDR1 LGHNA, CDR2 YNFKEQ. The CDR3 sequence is CASSQIQGSYNYGYTF. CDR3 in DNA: TGTGCCAGCAGCCAAATACAGGGATCTTATAACTATGGCTACACCTTC.

The CDR3 region has the DNA TGTGCCAGCAGCTTAGCGTCCGTCCTCTCCACTAATGAAAAACTGTTTTTT. This sequence encodes CASSLASVLSTNEKLFF. The rearrangement links TRBV7-9 to TRBJ1-4; D call uncertain. V was clipped by 0 bases and J by 2 bases, with 13 bases between them. The CDR3 covers 17 residues. Germline CDR1 reads SEHNR; CDR2 reads FQNEAQ (reference sequence). Full variable domain (outside the CDR3, taken from reference TRBV7-9 and TRBJ1-4): DTGVSQNPRHKITKRGQNVTFRCDPISEHNRLYWYRQTLGQGPEFLTYFQNEAQLEKSRLLSDRFSAERPKGSFSTLEIQRTEQGDSAMYLCASSLASVLSTNEKLFFGSGTQLSVL.

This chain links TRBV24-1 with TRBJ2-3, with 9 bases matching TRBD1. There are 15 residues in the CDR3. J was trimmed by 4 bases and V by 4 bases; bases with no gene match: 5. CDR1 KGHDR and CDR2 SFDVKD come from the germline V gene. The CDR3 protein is CATSDRTGAADTQYF. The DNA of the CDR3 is TGTGCCACCAGTGACCGGACAGGGGCTGCAGATACGCAGTATTTT.

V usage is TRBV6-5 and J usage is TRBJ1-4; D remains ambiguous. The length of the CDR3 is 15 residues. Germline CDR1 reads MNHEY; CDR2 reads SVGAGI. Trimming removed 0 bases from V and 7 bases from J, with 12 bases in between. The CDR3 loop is CASSYSSSSFEKLFF. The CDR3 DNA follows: TGTGCCAGCAGTTACTCGTCTTCCAGTTTTGAAAAACTGTTTTTT.

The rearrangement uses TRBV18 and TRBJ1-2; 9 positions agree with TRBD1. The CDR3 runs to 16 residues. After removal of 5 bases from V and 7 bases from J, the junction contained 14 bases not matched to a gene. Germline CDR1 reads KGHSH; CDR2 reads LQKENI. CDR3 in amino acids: CASSSLQGARDTGYTF. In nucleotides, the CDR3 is TGTGCCAGCTCATCGCTACAGGGGGCGCGAGATACTGGCTACACCTTC.

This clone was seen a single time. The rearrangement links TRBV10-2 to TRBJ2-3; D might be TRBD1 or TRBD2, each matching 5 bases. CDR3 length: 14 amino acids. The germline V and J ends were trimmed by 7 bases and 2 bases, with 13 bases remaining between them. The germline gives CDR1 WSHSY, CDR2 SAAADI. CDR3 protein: CASTDGGTTDTQYF. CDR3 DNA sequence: TGCGCCAGCACTGATGGGGGAACCACAGATACGCAGTATTTT.

Here the CDR3 DNA reads TGCGCCAGCAGCCGTGCCGGGGGACAGGGTAGCGTGCAGTACTTC. Protein sequence: CASSRAGGQGSVQYF. The rearrangement uses TRBV4-3 and TRBJ2-7; 9 nucleotides line up with TRBD1. Germline CDR1 reads LGHNA; CDR2 reads YSLEER. V lost 4 bases, J lost 9 bases, and 13 bases stayed unmatched. The length of the CDR3 is 15 residues.

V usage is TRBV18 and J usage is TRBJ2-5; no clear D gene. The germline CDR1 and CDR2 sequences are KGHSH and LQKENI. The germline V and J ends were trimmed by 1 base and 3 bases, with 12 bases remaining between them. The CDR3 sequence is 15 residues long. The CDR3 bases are TGTGCCAGCTCACCACGGAGCTGGGTTAAAGAGACCCAGTACTTC. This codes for CASSPRSWVKETQYF.